Each of the 14 T cell receptor beta chains below was sequenced from the same sample in a study of vaccination and CD4 T cells after COVID-19. Once obtained from cultured CD4+ T cells, the DNA was sequenced using the Oncomine TCR Beta short-read assay. Via MiXCR, TCRdb re-called the PCR reads, giving one row per CDR3 protein. This sample has roughly 9,900 distinct CDR3 sequences, with 25% to 40% found just once. The treatment is: approximately 10-day PBMC culture with coronavirus spike peptide pools or control peptides (ViraFEST assay). Their target antigens are unknown. The sequenced sample consisted of CD4+ T cells from blood, cultured in vitro. The receptors derive from a human donor who had recovered from COVID-19.

The V call is TRBV7-2, the J call TRBJ2-5; TRBD2 agrees at 12 bases. Germline lookup yields CDR1 SGHTA and CDR2 FQGNSA. The length of the CDR3 is 17 residues. The trim removed 0 bases at V and 4 bases at J, leaving 6 bases unmatched. The CDR3 nucleotides read TGTGCCAGCAGCTTAGCAGGACTAGCGGGAATCGGAGAGACCCAGTACTTC. Its protein is CASSLAGLAGIGETQYF.

The rearrangement joins TRBV25-1 to TRBJ2-5; a weak D match, TRBD1 (6 bases). This CDR3 is built from 16 residues. V dropped 3 bases and J dropped 2 bases, with 16 bases sitting between them. Germline V gene data show CDR1 as MGHDK and CDR2 as SYGVNS. In DNA, the CDR3 is TGTGCCAGCAGTGACTCCCCGGGACATCTACAAGAGACCCAGTACTTC. Its translation: CASSDSPGHLQETQYF.

By proportion, this clonotype is medium-sized. This sequence joins TRBV27 and TRBJ1-2; TRBD1 is a possible D gene (6 bases). The ends were cut back, 4 bases at V and 3 bases at J, with 15 bases in the middle. The CDR3 covers 15 residues. Germline V gene lookup returns CDR1 MNHEY and CDR2 SMNVEV (reference sequence). CDR3 amino acids: CASSSRGQGYYGYTF. The CDR3, as DNA: TGTGCCAGCAGTTCCCGGGGGCAGGGGTACTATGGCTACACCTTC.

By frequency in the sample, this clonotype is medium-sized. The gene calls are TRBV20-1 and TRBJ1-2; D might be TRBD1 (6 bases). Germline V CDR1 and CDR2: DFQATT, SNEGSKA (reference sequence). The V end was cut by 2 bases, the J end by 6 bases, with 25 bases between. The CDR3 runs to 17 residues. The DNA of the CDR3 is TGCAGTGCTAGACACGCCGCAACAACAGGGACAAAGGATGGCTACACCTTC. Encoded protein: CSARHAATTGTKDGYTF.

The chain uses TRBV20-1 and TRBJ2-3; TRBD1 is a possible D gene (6 bases). V was cut by 8 bases and J by 3 bases, with 21 bases left in between. CDR3 length: 15 residues. Germline CDR1 and CDR2: DFQATT and SNEGSKA (reference sequence). The CDR3 bases are TGCAGTCTCCCGTCCCCCTGGACAGAAACAGATACGCAGTATTTT. It codes for CSLPSPWTETDTQYF.

The chain combines TRBV2 with TRBJ2-7, with 9 nucleotides matching TRBD2. Germline V gene sequence: CDR1 SNHLY, CDR2 FYNNEI. The CDR3 consists of 16 residues. Germline trimming cut 7 bases from V and 3 bases from J; bases unmatched to any gene: 13. Here the CDR3 DNA reads TGTGCCAGCATCCATCAGGAACTAGCGGGTAGCTACGAGCAGTACTTC. Translated, it gives CASIHQELAGSYEQYF.

V gene TRBV5-1 combines with J gene TRBJ2-7; possible D gene TRBD2, 5 bases. Germline V CDR1 and CDR2: SGHRS, YFSETQ. The ends were cut back, 0 bases at V and 4 bases at J, with 11 bases in the middle. The CDR3 has 14 amino acids. This chain's CDR3 is CASSLAPPGYEQYF. The CDR3, as DNA: TGCGCCAGCAGCTTGGCCCCTCCGGGGTACGAGCAGTACTTC.

This clonotype was seen only a few times. The gene calls are TRBV20-1 and TRBJ2-7; TRBD1 matches at 9 bases. CDR3 length equals 13 residues. After removal of 6 bases from V and 1 base from J, the junction contained 4 bases not matched to a gene. The germline V gene encodes CDR1 DFQATT and CDR2 SNEGSKA (reference sequence). The CDR3 region is CSAGQGLSYEQYF. The CDR3 nucleotides read TGCAGTGCGGGACAGGGTCTTTCCTACGAGCAGTACTTC.

The chain joins TRBV7-9 to TRBJ2-2; D not certain. This CDR3 spans 14 amino acids. The V gene lost 5 bases and the J gene lost 0 bases, with 7 bases spanning the gap. Germline CDR1 is SEHNR and CDR2 is FQNEAQ (reference sequence). CDR3 in amino acids: CASSVDANTGELFF. In DNA, the CDR3 is TGTGCCAGCAGCGTCGACGCGAACACCGGGGAGCTGTTTTTT.

This sequence joins TRBV2 and TRBJ2-7; TRBD1 aligns across 9 bases. Germline assignment: CDR1 SNHLY and CDR2 FYNNEI. V lost 7 bases to trimming and J lost 1 base; unmatched junction nucleotides: 5. The CDR3 totals 14 residues. As DNA, the CDR3 is TGTGCCAGCAAACCGACAGGGGGATCCTACGAGCAGTACTTC. Protein sequence: CASKPTGGSYEQYF.

This clonotype showed up just a few times. The rearrangement joins TRBV6-4 to TRBJ1-1, with TRBD1 as a possible D gene (6 bases). CDR3 length equals 13 residues. Germline CDR1 MRHNA, CDR2 SNTAGT. With 4 bases removed from V and 5 bases from J, the gap between germline ends came to 11 bases. The chain's CDR3 is CASSAGVGTEAFF. The CDR3 DNA reads as TGTGCCAGCAGTGCAGGGGTTGGGACTGAAGCTTTCTTT.

Only a few counts were recorded for this clonotype. The chain is built from TRBV21-1 and TRBJ1-5; TRBD1, the table's D call, lacks a check against the DNA. TRBV21-1 is marked as a pseudogene. CDR3 size: 18 residues. This chain's CDR3 is CASSTGTGRTVAYQPQHF. For the CDR3, the DNA is TGTGCCAGCAGCACTGGGACAGGGAGAACGGTAGCGTATCAGCCCCAGCATTTT.

This chain links TRBV12-3 or TRBV12-4 with TRBJ1-2; perhaps TRBD1 as D (6 bases). The CDR3 contains 14 residues. The V gene lost 2 bases and the J gene lost 2 bases, with 9 bases spanning the gap. CDR3 nucleotides: TGTGCCAGCAGTTTACGGACAGTAAACTATGGCTACACCTTC. Its translation is CASSLRTVNYGYTF.

The chain recombines TRBV11-3 with TRBJ1-3; D remains unclear. In germline, CDR1 is SGHNT, CDR2 YENEEA. This CDR3 region has 12 residues. Trimming took off 5 bases at V and 8 bases at J, with 10 bases between the two ends. The chain's CDR3 is CASSRAGDTIYF. CDR3 in DNA: TGTGCCAGCAGCCGGGCCGGGGACACCATATATTTT.